The 12 T cell receptor beta chains in this list originate from one sample, sequenced in a study of blood T cell repertoires in COVID-19. Sequencing was performed with immunoSEQ multiplex PCR; in TCRdb, only in-frame clones are kept and a portion is missing. The table lists 65,000 to 90,000 clones, around 90% of them singletons. The source material was peripheral blood. The receptors come from a human donor in a cohort sampled during active COVID-19.

V is TRBV27 and J is TRBJ2-2, with TRBD2 as a possible D gene (7 bases). The CDR3 spans 16 residues. Trimming pared 3 bases from V and 4 bases from J, leaving 15 bases between. Per the germline V gene, CDR1 is MNHEY and CDR2 is SMNVEV (reference sequence). CDR3 DNA: TGTGCCAGCAGTTTTCCCGCGGGGGCCACCACCGGGGAGCTGTTTTTT. Translated: CASSFPAGATTGELFF.

The chain recombines TRBV9 with TRBJ2-7; a possible D gene is TRBD1 (6 bases). Per germline, CDR1 SGDLS and CDR2 YYNGEE. This CDR3 contains 16 residues. Trimming took 3 bases from V and 0 from J, leaving 16 bases between them. The CDR3 reads CASSGKPGHNSYEQYF. The DNA for the CDR3 is TGTGCCAGCAGCGGAAAACCGGGACACAACTCCTACGAGCAGTACTTC.

The rearrangement joins TRBV5-5 to TRBJ2-1, with D possibly matching TRBD1 (6 bases). Between the trimmed V and J ends, which lost 4 bases and 9 bases, there was a span of 17 bases. This CDR3 contains 14 residues. Germline V lookup: CDR1 SGHKS, CDR2 YYEKEE (reference sequence). The CDR3 loop is CASSELQGIIEQFF. CDR3 DNA sequence: TGTGCCAGCAGCGAGCTACAGGGAATTATTGAGCAGTTCTTC.

This sequence joins TRBV12-3 or TRBV12-4 and TRBJ2-2; possibly TRBD1 for D (5 bases). The length of the CDR3 is 13 residues. The V and J ends lost 6 bases and 7 bases respectively, with 12 bases between them. In DNA, the CDR3 is TGTGCCAGCAGCCAGGGAACTGACGGGGAGCTGTTTTTT. Translating gives CASSQGTDGELFF.

The chain has TRBV9 and TRBJ2-2, with D possibly being TRBD2 (6 bases). CDR1 is SGDLS, CDR2 YYNGEE, per germline. V shed 4 bases and J shed 5 bases, with 18 bases lying between them. The CDR3 is made up of 16 amino acids. This CDR3 is CASSTDGTSVTGELFF. For the CDR3, the DNA is TGTGCCAGCAGCACAGACGGGACTTCTGTGACCGGGGAGCTGTTTTTT.

The CDR3 DNA follows: TGTGCCAGTAGTATCTCCCGTGAGACCCAGTACTTC. Translated: CASSISRETQYF. The J gene is TRBJ2-5, the V gene TRBV19, with unresolved D. Trimming shortened V by 3 bases and J by 5 bases, and 7 bases separated the two germline ends. Per the germline V gene, CDR1 is LNHDA and CDR2 is SQIVND (reference sequence). The CDR3 runs 12 residues.

The CDR3 nucleotides read TGCGCCAGCAGAGAACTAGCGGGGGACACCGGGGAGCTGTTTTTT. As protein: CASRELAGDTGELFF. The chain combines TRBV5-1 with TRBJ2-2; 11 bases match TRBD2. The CDR3 runs to 15 residues. V shed 5 bases and J 3 bases; nucleotides not matched to a gene: 3. Germline V lookup: CDR1 SGHRS, CDR2 YFSETQ. Full variable domain (rest looked up from reference TRBV5-1 and TRBJ2-2): KAGVTQTPRYLIKTRGQQVTLSCSPISGHRSVSWYQQTPGQGLQFLFEYFSETQRNKGNFPGRFSGRQFSNSRSEMNVSTLELGDSALYLCASRELAGDTGELFFGEGSRLTVL.

The gene calls are TRBV28 and TRBJ2-3, with TRBD1 matching 9 bases. Per the germline V gene, CDR1 is MDHEN and CDR2 is SYDVKM. This CDR3 contains 16 residues. With 2 bases clipped from V and 4 bases from J, the junction kept 7 bases outside the gene matches. For the CDR3, the DNA is TGTGCCAGCAGTTTAATATCGGGACAGGGACCAGATACGCAGTATTTT. It yields the protein CASSLISGQGPDTQYF.

This chain links TRBV3-1 (or the pseudogene TRBV3-2) with TRBJ1-1, with D possibly being TRBD1 (6 bases). This CDR3 has 13 residues. In germline, CDR1 is LGHDT, CDR2 YNNKEL (reference sequence). Trimming stripped 4 bases from V and 2 bases from J, with 8 bases between. The CDR3 protein is CASSRTVNTEAFF. The CDR3 nucleotides are TGTGCCAGCAGCCGGACAGTAAACACTGAAGCTTTCTTT.

V usage is TRBV7-9 and J usage is TRBJ1-1, with D perhaps TRBD1 (5 bases). V was cut by 5 bases and J by 5 bases, with 9 bases left in between. This CDR3 is built from 12 residues. Germline V gene data show CDR1 as SEHNR and CDR2 as FQNEAQ (reference sequence). In DNA, the CDR3 is TGTGCCAGCAGCCAGGCAGGGACTGAAGCTTTCTTT. Translating gives CASSQAGTEAFF. Combining the CDR3 with reference TRBV7-9 and TRBJ1-1 gives the whole variable domain DTGVSQNPRHKITKRGQNVTFRCDPISEHNRLYWYRQTLGQGPEFLTYFQNEAQLEKSRLLSDRFSAERPKGSFSTLEIQRTEQGDSAMYLCASSQAGTEAFFGQGTRLTVV.

This clone was observed a handful of times. The CDR3 coding sequence is TGTGCCAGCAGCCCACTGCCCGATTCACCCCTCCACTTT. Translating gives CASSPLPDSPLHF. The genes are TRBV3-1 (or the pseudogene TRBV3-2) and TRBJ1-6, with D unresolved. Trimming removed 4 bases from V and 8 bases from J, with 9 bases in between. This CDR3 comprises 13 residues. Per germline, CDR1 LGHDT and CDR2 YNNKEL (reference sequence).

J is TRBJ2-1 and V is TRBV6-4; 8 bases fit TRBD2. The germline V gene encodes CDR1 MRHNA and CDR2 SNTAGT. V lost 10 bases and J lost 5; bases outside the gene matches: 10. The CDR3 contains 14 residues. The CDR3 DNA reads TGTGCCACCAAGTCGGGGGGGGCCAACAATGAGCAGTTCTTC. Translation gives CATKSGGANNEQFF.